The entry below gives a single T cell receptor beta chain sequence along with its context. At one of its ends the junction is not consistent with the germline gene, which may arise from a read error. This record belongs to a study of PD-L1 blockade in urothelial cancer. Study-wide context: Beginning in about 2014, patients received atezolizumab, given as 1,200 mg intravenously every 3 weeks. Male sex and bladder-origin urothelial cancer characterized about 85% of the roughly 30 patients.

The CDR3 consists of 17 residues. Germline V CDR1 and CDR2: MGHRA, YSYEKL. In each PCR, synthetic TCR analog templates were spiked in. Here immunoSEQ multiplex PCR was the method, and the copy in TCRdb shows in-frame clones only, minus some. Of some 40,000 clones listed, under 90% are singletons. The chain joins TRBV4-1 to TRBJ1-4; TRBD1 agrees at 9 bases. Sequencing was performed on PBMCs, taken around atezolizumab (anti-PD-L1) treatment. This TCR came from a man aged 60-69 years with urothelial cancer. The chain's CDR3 is CASSHGGQGYAKEKLFF. CDR3 sequence (DNA): TGCGCCAGCAGCCATGGCGGACAGGGGTACGCTAAAGAAAAACTGTTTTTT.